This TCR beta chain was documented in a study of shared clonotypes between healthy human individuals. Study-wide background: Three plates were used per donor for CD4 naive, three for CD4 memory, two for CD8 naive and one for CD8 memory.

Naive CD45RA+ and memory CD45RA-negative subsets were split from CD4+ cells. When replicate PCRs were run on sorted subsets, they used 150 to 200 ng DNA, about 31,000 T cell genomes. Only in-frame clones appear in the TCRdb table, and some are missing; sequencing was by immunoSEQ multiplex PCR. This sample has 1.4 million or so clones; around 98.5% occur once, and the top ten carry about 0.4%. Comment on this clone: Its antigen is unidentified.

V trimming: 5 bases; J trimming: 6 bases; junction bases outside the gene matches: 11. Germline loops: CDR1 SGHNT, CDR2 YENEEA. The CDR3 is 16 amino acids. Study-level results: Measured sharing among donors was expected to vary with sequencing depth.

The specimen was naive CD4+ T cells sorted from blood. Subset described: CD45RA+ positively selected. The rearrangement joins TRBV11-3 to TRBJ2-7, with TRBD2 identical over 12 bases. This clonotype originated in a man younger than 45 in good health. The CDR3 DNA follows: TGTGCCAGCAGCATGACTAGCGGGAGTACGGAGGGCGAGCAGTACTTC. Its translation: CASSMTSGSTEGEQYF. The full variable domain, rest sourced from reference TRBV11-3 and TRBJ2-7, is EAGVVQSPRYKIIEKKQPVAFWCNPISGHNTLYWYLQNLGQGPELLIRYENEEAVDDSQLPKDRFSAERLKGVDSTLKIQPAELGDSAVYLCASSMTSGSTEGEQYFGPGTRLTVT.